This T cell receptor (beta chain) stems from a study of blood T cells in healthy people across ages. Comment on this clonotype: Its target is unknown.

For the second PCR, which ran for 7 to 11 cycles, a sample-barcoded 5' primer and a J-beta primer mix were used. Every molecule of cDNA carried a tag from a template-switch adaptor with 12 random nucleotides. TCRdb itself ran the 5' RACE reads through MiXCR, one entry per CDR3 protein. Among about 1.6 million distinct CDR3 sequences listed, about 35% were seen once. CDR3 length: 19 amino acids. Germline V CDR1 and CDR2: MGHRA, YSYEKL. V lost 5 bases and J 0 bases, leaving 20 bases between the germline ends. Broader study findings: Compared with aged donors, long-lived donors showed fewer expanded clones, suggesting selection.

The draw of peripheral blood yielded about 10 milliliters from each donor. The sample taken for sequencing was blood. This sequence was found in a woman aged 25 to 39 in good health. V usage is TRBV4-1 and J usage is TRBJ1-6; no reliable D call. The CDR3 protein is CASSSGGVFKSSYNSPLHF. The CDR3 region has the DNA TGCGCCAGCAGCAGCGGCGGGGTTTTTAAGAGCTCCTATAATTCACCCCTCCACTTT.